The T cell receptor beta chain described here comes from a study of blood T cell repertoires in COVID-19. Repertoires were generated with immunoSEQ multiplex PCR, while TCRdb's copy carries only in-frame clones and drops some. This sample has fewer than 350,000 clones, with about 85% found just once. The V gene's germline CDR1 is LGHDT and CDR2 YNNKEL (reference sequence). The CDR3 extends over 15 amino acids. Trimming took off 4 bases at V and 6 bases at J, with 16 bases between the two ends. J is TRBJ1-5 and V is TRBV3-1 (or the pseudogene TRBV3-2); D is ambiguous. The sample consisted of PBMCs or T cells enriched from blood (not recorded which). This receptor was taken from a woman between 45 and 60 years old who had recovered from COVID-19. This CDR3 reads CASSLNVEGGQPQHF. The CDR3 nucleotides are TGTGCCAGCAGCCTAAACGTGGAGGGTGGTCAGCCCCAGCATTTT.